These 5 T cell receptor beta chains share one sample of origin, sequenced in a study of T cell clonality in common variable immunodeficiency (dated by TCRdb to about 2015). The library was built by means of the immunoSEQ multiplex PCR assay. TCRdb holds this immuneACCESS table with in-frame rearrangements only. Some clones are missing; in checked studies, unresolved V genes explain under half, and the rest has no known cause. This sample shows over 55,000 clones, and none of them turns up only once. The ten largest make up under 2% of the sample. Sequencing used peripheral blood mononuclear cells. The receptors derive from a person between 18 and 75 years old in good health.

This clone was counted at least ten times. The read is 3 residues too short to cover the CDR3 end, so that end is filled in from the germline J gene. Other nucleotide sequences in the sample specify the same CDR3. This sequence joins TRBV29-1 and TRBJ2-3; 10 positions agree with TRBD1. The ends lost 2 bases at V and 2 bases at J; junction bases unmatched: 7. Germline CDR1 is SQVTM and CDR2 is ANQGSEA. The CDR3 has 16 amino acids. The sequenced CDR3 bases are TGCAGCGTTGAAATGACAGGGGGCGCACACACAGATACG. Translated, it gives CSVEMTGGAHTDT. The CDR3 in full is CSVEMTGGAHTDTQYF.

This clone came up many times. The covered CDR3 bases are TGCAGTGCTAGGAGTCAGGGAGGTCAGCCC. Translation gives CSARSQGGQP. The CDR3, in full, reads CSARSQGGQPQHF. This chain joins TRBV20-1 and TRBJ1-5, with D perhaps matching TRBD1 (5 bases). The CDR3 is cut off 3 residues early in the read; its end comes from the germline J gene. The CDR3 covers 13 residues. Trimming took off 3 bases at V and 6 bases at J, with 12 bases between the two ends. Germline CDR1 reads DFQATT; CDR2 reads SNEGSKA (reference sequence).

The sample holds many counts of this clone. The CDR3 extends 3 residues past the end of the read, so its final part is completed from the germline J gene. J is TRBJ2-1 and V is TRBV5-4; weak D call: TRBD1 (6 bases). V was trimmed by 2 bases and J by 5 bases, leaving 14 bases between them. The length of the CDR3 is 15 residues. Looked up from germline, CDR1 is SGHNT and CDR2 is YYREEE (reference sequence). The DNA read from the CDR3 is TGTGCCAGCAGCTTTGTGCAGGGGAGAGACAATGAG. Translation: CASSFVQGRDNE. In full, the CDR3 reads CASSFVQGRDNEQFF. The full variable domain, rest sourced from reference TRBV5-4 and TRBJ2-1, is ETGVTQSPTHLIKTRGQQVTLRCSSQSGHNTVSWYQQALGQGPQFIFQYYREEENGRGNFPPRFSGLQFPNYSSELNVNALELDDSALYLCASSFVQGRDNEQFFGPGTRLTVL.

Ten or more counts support this clone. The CDR3 end falls 3 residues outside the read, so it is completed with the germline J gene. The chain joins TRBV4-2 to TRBJ2-2; possibly TRBD2 for D (5 bases). V dropped 4 bases and J dropped 0 bases, with 12 bases sitting between them. Germline V lookup: CDR1 LGHNA, CDR2 YNFKEQ. CDR3 length: 16 residues. CDR3 bases read: TGTGCCAGCAGCCCCTTGACGGGGTCGAACACCGGGGAG. Its protein product is CASSPLTGSNTGE. The whole CDR3 sequence is CASSPLTGSNTGELFF.

Many counts were recorded for this clone. The CDR3 end lies 3 residues beyond the end of the read and is filled in from the germline J gene. This rearrangement joins TRBV20-1 to TRBJ1-3; D may be TRBD1 (5 bases). V dropped 3 bases and J dropped 7 bases, with 16 bases sitting between them. The CDR3 consists of 14 residues. CDR1 DFQATT and CDR2 SNEGSKA come from the germline V gene (reference sequence). The CDR3 sequence is CSASPQGSWNTIYF. Partial CDR3 DNA: TGCAGTGCTAGTCCTCAGGGTTCTTGGAACACC.